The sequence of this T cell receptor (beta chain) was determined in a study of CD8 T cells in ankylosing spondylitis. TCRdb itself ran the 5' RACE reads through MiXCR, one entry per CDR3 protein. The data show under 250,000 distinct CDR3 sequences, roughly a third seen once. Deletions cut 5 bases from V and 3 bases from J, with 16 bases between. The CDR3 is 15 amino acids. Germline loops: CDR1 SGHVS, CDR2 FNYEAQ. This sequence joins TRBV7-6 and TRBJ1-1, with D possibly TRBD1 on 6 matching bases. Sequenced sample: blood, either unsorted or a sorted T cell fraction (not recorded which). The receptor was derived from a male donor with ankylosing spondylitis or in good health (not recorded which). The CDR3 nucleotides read TGTGCCAGCAGCCCCTACCTGGACAGAGACACTGAAGCTTTCTTT. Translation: CASSPYLDRDTEAFF.